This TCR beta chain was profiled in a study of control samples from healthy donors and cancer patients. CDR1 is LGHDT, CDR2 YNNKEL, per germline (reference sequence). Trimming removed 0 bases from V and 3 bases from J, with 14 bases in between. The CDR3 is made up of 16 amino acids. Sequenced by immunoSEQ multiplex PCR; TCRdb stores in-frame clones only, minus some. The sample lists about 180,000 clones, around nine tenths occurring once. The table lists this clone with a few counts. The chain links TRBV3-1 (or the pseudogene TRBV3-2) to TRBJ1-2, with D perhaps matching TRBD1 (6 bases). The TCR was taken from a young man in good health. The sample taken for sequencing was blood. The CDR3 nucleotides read TGTGCCAGCAGCCAAGATTTGAGGACAGCTTACTATGGCTACACCTTC. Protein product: CASSQDLRTAYYGYTF.